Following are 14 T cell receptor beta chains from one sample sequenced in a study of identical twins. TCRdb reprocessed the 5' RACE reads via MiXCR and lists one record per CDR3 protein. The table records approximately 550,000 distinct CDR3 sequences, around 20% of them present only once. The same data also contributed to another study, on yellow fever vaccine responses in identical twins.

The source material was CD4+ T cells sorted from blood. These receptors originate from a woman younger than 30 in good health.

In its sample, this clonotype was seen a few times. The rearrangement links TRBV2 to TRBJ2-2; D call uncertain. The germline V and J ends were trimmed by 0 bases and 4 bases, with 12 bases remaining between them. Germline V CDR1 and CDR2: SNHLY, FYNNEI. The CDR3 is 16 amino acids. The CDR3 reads CASSEALRLFTGELFF. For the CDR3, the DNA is TGTGCCAGCAGTGAAGCGCTTCGGTTGTTCACCGGGGAGCTGTTTTTT.

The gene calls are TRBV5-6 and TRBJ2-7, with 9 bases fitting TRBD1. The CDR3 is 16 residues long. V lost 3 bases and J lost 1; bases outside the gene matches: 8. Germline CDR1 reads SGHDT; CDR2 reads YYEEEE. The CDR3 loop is CASSSFWTGESYEQYF. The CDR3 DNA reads TGTGCCAGCAGCTCCTTTTGGACAGGGGAGTCCTACGAGCAGTACTTC.

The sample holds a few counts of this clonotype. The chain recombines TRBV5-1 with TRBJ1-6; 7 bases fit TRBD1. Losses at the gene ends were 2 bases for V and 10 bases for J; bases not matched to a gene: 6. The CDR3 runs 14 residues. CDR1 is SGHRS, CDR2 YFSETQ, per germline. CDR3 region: CASSFGTAESPLHF. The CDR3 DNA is TGCGCCAGCAGCTTTGGGACAGCAGAATCACCCCTCCACTTT. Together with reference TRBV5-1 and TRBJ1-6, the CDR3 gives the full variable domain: KAGVTQTPRYLIKTRGQQVTLSCSPISGHRSVSWYQQTPGQGLQFLFEYFSETQRNKGNFPGRFSGRQFSNSRSEMNVSTLELGDSALYLCASSFGTAESPLHFGNGTRLTVT.

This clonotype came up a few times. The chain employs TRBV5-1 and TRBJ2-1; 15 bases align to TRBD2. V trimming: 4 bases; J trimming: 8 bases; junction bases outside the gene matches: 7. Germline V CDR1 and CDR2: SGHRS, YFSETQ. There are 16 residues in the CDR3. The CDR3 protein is CASSIGLAGGLDEQFF. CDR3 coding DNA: TGCGCCAGCAGCATCGGACTAGCGGGGGGGCTCGATGAGCAGTTCTTC. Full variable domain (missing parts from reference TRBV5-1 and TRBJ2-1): KAGVTQTPRYLIKTRGQQVTLSCSPISGHRSVSWYQQTPGQGLQFLFEYFSETQRNKGNFPGRFSGRQFSNSRSEMNVSTLELGDSALYLCASSIGLAGGLDEQFFGPGTRLTVL.

The CDR3 loop is CASSPGDFPYNEQFF. CDR3 nucleotides: TGCGCCAGCAGTCCCGGGGACTTCCCCTACAATGAGCAGTTCTTC. The rearrangement uses TRBV5-1 and TRBJ2-1, with a weak D call TRBD2 (6 bases). This CDR3 is 15 amino acids long. Germline V lookup: CDR1 SGHRS, CDR2 YFSETQ. V lost 5 bases and J lost 2, with 14 bases in between. The whole variable domain, filled in from reference TRBV5-1 and TRBJ2-1, reads KAGVTQTPRYLIKTRGQQVTLSCSPISGHRSVSWYQQTPGQGLQFLFEYFSETQRNKGNFPGRFSGRQFSNSRSEMNVSTLELGDSALYLCASSPGDFPYNEQFFGPGTRLTVL.

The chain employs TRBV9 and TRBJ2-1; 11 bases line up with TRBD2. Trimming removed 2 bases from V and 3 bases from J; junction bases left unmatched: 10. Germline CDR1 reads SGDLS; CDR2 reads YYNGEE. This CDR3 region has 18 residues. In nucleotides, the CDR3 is TGTGCCAGCAGCGTGACCTTAGCGGGAGGGCCTGTCTACAATGAGCAGTTCTTC. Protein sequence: CASSVTLAGGPVYNEQFF.

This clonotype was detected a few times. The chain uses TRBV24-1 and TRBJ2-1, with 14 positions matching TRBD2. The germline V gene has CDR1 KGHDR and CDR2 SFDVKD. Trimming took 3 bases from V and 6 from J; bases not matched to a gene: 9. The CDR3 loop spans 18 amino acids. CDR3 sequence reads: CATSDRLTSGRASNEQFF. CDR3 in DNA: TGTGCCACCAGTGATCGTTTGACTAGCGGGAGGGCCAGCAATGAGCAGTTCTTC.

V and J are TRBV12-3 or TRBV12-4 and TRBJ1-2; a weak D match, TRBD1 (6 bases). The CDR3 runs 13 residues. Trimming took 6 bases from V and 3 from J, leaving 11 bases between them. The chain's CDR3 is CASSRGGYYGYTF. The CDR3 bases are TGTGCCAGCAGCCGGGGGGGCTACTATGGCTACACCTTC.

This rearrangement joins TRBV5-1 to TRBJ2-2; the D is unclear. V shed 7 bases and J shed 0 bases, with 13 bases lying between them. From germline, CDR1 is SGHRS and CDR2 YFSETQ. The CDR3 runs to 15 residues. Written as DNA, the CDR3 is TGCGCCAGCCGCCTCGGACCTACGAACACCGGGGAGCTGTTTTTT. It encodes CASRLGPTNTGELFF.

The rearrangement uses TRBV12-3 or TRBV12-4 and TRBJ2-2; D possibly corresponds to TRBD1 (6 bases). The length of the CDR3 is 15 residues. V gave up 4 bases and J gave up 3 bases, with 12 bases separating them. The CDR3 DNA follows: TGTGCCAGCAGTTCCCGGACAGAAGACACCGGGGAGCTGTTTTTT. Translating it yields CASSSRTEDTGELFF.

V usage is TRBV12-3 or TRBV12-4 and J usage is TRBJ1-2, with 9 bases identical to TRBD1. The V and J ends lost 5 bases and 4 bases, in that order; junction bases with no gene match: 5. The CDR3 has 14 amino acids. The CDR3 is CASSRTGVGYGYTF. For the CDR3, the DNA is TGTGCCAGCAGTCGGACAGGGGTGGGCTATGGCTACACCTTC.

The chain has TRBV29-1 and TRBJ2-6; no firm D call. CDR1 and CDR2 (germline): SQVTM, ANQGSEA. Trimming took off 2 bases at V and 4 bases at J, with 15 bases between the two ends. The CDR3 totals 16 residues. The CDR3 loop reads CSVETRLGSGANVLTF. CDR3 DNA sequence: TGCAGCGTTGAAACGCGTTTGGGTTCCGGGGCCAACGTCCTGACTTTC.

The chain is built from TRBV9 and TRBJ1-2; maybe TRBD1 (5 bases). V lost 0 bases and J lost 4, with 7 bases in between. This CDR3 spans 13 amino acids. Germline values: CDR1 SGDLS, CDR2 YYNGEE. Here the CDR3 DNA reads TGTGCCAGCAGCGTAGAAAGGGGCTATGGCTACACCTTC. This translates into CASSVERGYGYTF.

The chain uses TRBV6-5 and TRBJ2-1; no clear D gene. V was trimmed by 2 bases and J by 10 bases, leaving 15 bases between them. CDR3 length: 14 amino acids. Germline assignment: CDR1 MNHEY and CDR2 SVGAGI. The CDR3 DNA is TGTGCCAGCAGTTACAGTCTGACCCTCGGGGAGCAGTTCTTC. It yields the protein CASSYSLTLGEQFF.